This T cell receptor (beta chain) was recovered during a study of identical twins. TCRdb itself ran the 5' RACE reads through MiXCR, one entry per CDR3 protein. The data show some 760,000 distinct CDR3 sequences, over 15% seen once. This CDR3 is 14 amino acids long. V dropped 0 bases and J dropped 3; count of bases not matched to a gene: 1. Germline CDR1 is SGDLS and CDR2 is YYNGEE. The sample was also reused in another study, on T cells expressing NK-cell markers.

The rearrangement links TRBV9 to TRBJ1-1; TRBD1 agrees at 8 bases. This TCR was recovered from a woman aged 18-30 years in good health. Source material: PBMCs. The CDR3 sequence: CASSVGQGYTEAFF. DNA of the CDR3: TGTGCCAGCAGCGTAGGACAGGGGTACACTGAAGCTTTCTTT.